These 7 T cell receptor beta chains were all obtained from the same sample, sequenced in a study of T cell responses to AZD1222 COVID-19 vaccine. Generated by immunoSEQ multiplex PCR, the TCRdb table keeps only in-frame clones and is missing some. The sample holds roughly 100,000 clones, about 93% seen once. This specimen consisted of peripheral blood, obtained on day 0 of AZD1222 vaccination. These receptor sequences come from an adult in good health.

The CDR3 DNA is TGCGCCAGCAGCCCGCAGCAGACAGGGGGAGAGACCCAGTACTTC. Translating gives CASSPQQTGGETQYF. This chain connects TRBV5-1 to TRBJ2-5; 9 bases map to TRBD1. V shed 4 bases and J 4 bases; nucleotides not matched to a gene: 8. This CDR3 is 15 amino acids long. CDR1 is SGHRS, CDR2 YFSETQ, per germline.

The V call is TRBV19, the J call TRBJ2-1; TRBD2 matches 10 bases. Germline values: CDR1 LNHDA, CDR2 SQIVND (reference sequence). The V and J ends lost 3 bases and 2 bases, in that order; junction bases with no gene match: 7. This CDR3 contains 17 residues. The CDR3 DNA is TGTGCCAGTAGTATTAGGACTAGCGGTGGTGCCTACAATGAGCAGTTCTTC. As protein: CASSIRTSGGAYNEQFF.

V and J are TRBV3-1 (or the pseudogene TRBV3-2) and TRBJ2-7; a weak D match, TRBD2 (6 bases). V lost 8 bases and J 3 bases, leaving 17 bases between the germline ends. This CDR3 contains 14 residues. Germline V lookup: CDR1 LGHDT, CDR2 YNNKEL (reference sequence). The CDR3 coding sequence is TGTGCCAGCGCCTCTTCGGGACTTAGCTACGAGCAGTACTTC. Amino acid sequence: CASASSGLSYEQYF.

This clone was seen a handful of times. The V and J genes are TRBV7-2 and TRBJ2-7, with TRBD2 as a possible D gene (6 bases). Trimming took 5 bases from V and 3 from J, leaving 14 bases between them. The length of the CDR3 is 14 residues. Germline loops: CDR1 SGHTA, CDR2 FQGNSA. The CDR3 DNA is TGTGCCAGCAGCCCATCCCGGACTAACTACGAGCAGTACTTC. It translates to CASSPSRTNYEQYF.

The rearrangement joins TRBV5-1 to TRBJ2-2, with D possibly matching TRBD1 (5 bases). The CDR3 has 13 residues. Trimming stripped 7 bases from V and 5 bases from J, with 12 bases between. CDR1 SGHRS and CDR2 YFSETQ come from the germline V gene. The CDR3 sequence: CASGQGYTGELFF. The CDR3 DNA follows: TGCGCCAGCGGGCAGGGCTATACCGGGGAGCTGTTTTTT.

The chain couples TRBV29-1 to TRBJ2-2, with a tentative D call TRBD2 (6 bases). This CDR3 is 12 amino acids long. With 7 bases removed from V and 5 bases from J, the gap between germline ends came to 11 bases. Germline-derived CDR1 and CDR2 are SQVTM and ANQGSEA. Here the CDR3 reads CSALGGTGELFF. CDR3 sequence (DNA): TGCAGCGCGTTGGGAGGAACCGGGGAGCTGTTTTTT.

This rearrangement joins TRBV3-1 (or the pseudogene TRBV3-2) to TRBJ2-3; TRBD1 matches 9 bases. The V segment lost 2 bases and the J segment 3 bases; nucleotides outside the gene matches: 3. Germline CDR1 reads LGHDT; CDR2 reads YNNKEL (reference sequence). There are 15 residues in the CDR3. The CDR3, as DNA: TGTGCCAGCAGCCAAAACGGGACAGGGACAGATACGCAGTATTTT. This gives the protein CASSQNGTGTDTQYF.